One and the same sample provided the 24 T cell receptor beta chains below, sequenced in a study of T cell repertoires in cytomegalovirus infection. TCRdb used MiXCR to reprocess the reads, holding one entry per CDR3 protein. The table lists about 130,000 distinct CDR3 sequences, 7% to 10% of them singletons. Sequenced sample: PBMCs. The receptors here all came from a human donor in good health (CMV status not recorded). Some clones in this sample may be carry-over from other donors' samples.

The V gene is TRBV6-5, the J gene TRBJ2-7; no clear D. This CDR3 spans 14 amino acids. V was clipped by 5 bases and J by 7 bases, with 18 bases between them. CDR1 is MNHEY, CDR2 SVGAGI, per germline. The CDR3 DNA is TGTGCCAGCAGTCCCCGGACCGTTATCGAGGAGCAGTACTTC. Amino acid sequence: CASSPRTVIEEQYF.

This clonotype showed up many times. The chain has TRBV6-6 and TRBJ2-2; D may be TRBD2 (5 bases). The length of the CDR3 is 16 residues. The germline CDR1 and CDR2 sequences are MNHNY and SVGAGI (reference sequence). V gave up 0 bases and J gave up 2 bases, with 10 bases separating them. The CDR3 reads CASSYSRAANTGELFF. The CDR3 region has the DNA TGTGCCAGCAGTTACTCGAGGGCGGCCAACACCGGGGAGCTGTTTTTT.

This clonotype was seen a few times. V is TRBV2 and J is TRBJ2-3; 8 bases align to TRBD2. J gave up 1 base and V 6 bases, and 9 bases lay outside the gene matches. The CDR3 is made up of 16 amino acids. Germline-derived CDR1 and CDR2 are SNHLY and FYNNEI. The CDR3 DNA sequence: TGTGCCAGCAGCGGGACTAGAAGAGGTGGCACAGATACGCAGTATTTT. It is translated as CASSGTRRGGTDTQYF.

The chain carries TRBV2 and TRBJ1-6; 8 nucleotides match TRBD1. The trim removed 6 bases at V and 14 bases at J, leaving 9 bases unmatched. This CDR3 is 13 amino acids long. The V gene's germline CDR1 is SNHLY and CDR2 FYNNEI. The chain's CDR3 is CASSGQGRLALHF. The CDR3 DNA reads TGTGCCAGCAGCGGACAGGGTAGATTGGCCCTCCACTTT.

This clonotype was observed at least ten times. This rearrangement joins TRBV12-3 or TRBV12-4 to TRBJ1-1; possibly TRBD1 for D (6 bases). CDR3 length: 15 residues. Deletions cut 3 bases from V and 2 bases from J, with 13 bases between. CDR3 bases: TGTGCCAGCAGTTTCGTTGACGGGACAAACACTGAAGCTTTCTTT. The encoded protein is CASSFVDGTNTEAFF.

The gene calls are TRBV5-4 and TRBJ1-3; 9 bases match TRBD1. V dropped 0 bases and J dropped 2; count of bases not matched to a gene: 3. From germline, CDR1 is SGHNT and CDR2 YYREEE (reference sequence). This CDR3 region has 16 residues. The CDR3 is CASSLEQGAAGNTIYF. CDR3 nucleotide sequence: TGTGCCAGCAGCTTGGAACAGGGGGCGGCTGGAAACACCATATATTTT.

The chain uses TRBV2 and TRBJ1-6; D uncertain. The CDR3 is 14 residues long. With 1 base removed from V and 7 bases from J, the gap between germline ends came to 8 bases. CDR1 and CDR2 (germline): SNHLY, FYNNEI. CDR3 nucleotide sequence: TGTGCCAGCAGTGAAGTAGGACTAAATTCACCCCTCCACTTT. The encoded protein is CASSEVGLNSPLHF.

At least ten counts were recorded for this clonotype. CDR3 residues: CASNLERTVGLNEQFF. CDR3 DNA: TGTGCCAGCAATCTCGAACGGACAGTGGGTTTAAATGAGCAGTTCTTC. The chain has TRBV6-2 or TRBV6-3 and TRBJ2-1; D perhaps matches TRBD1 (6 bases). The CDR3 extends over 16 amino acids. The V gene's germline CDR1 is MNHEY and CDR2 SVGEGT. The V end lost 7 bases, the J end lost 7 bases, and 23 bases lay between the germline ends.

This clonotype was counted at least ten times. CDR3 coding DNA: TGTGCCAGCAGCTCCACCGGGACAGAGTATGGCTACACCTTC. The encoded protein is CASSSTGTEYGYTF. This rearrangement joins TRBV7-9 to TRBJ1-2; TRBD1 matches 7 bases. With V trimmed by 4 bases and J by 5 bases, 7 bases remained unmatched. CDR1 and CDR2 (germline): SEHNR, FQNEAQ (reference sequence). The CDR3 consists of 14 residues.

With regard to this clonotype: At one end, the junction sequence differs from germline, possibly due to a read error. V is TRBV4-2 and J is TRBJ2-3; no clear D. CDR1 and CDR2 from the germline V gene are LGHNA and YNFKEQ. CDR3 length: 14 residues. This CDR3 reads CTSSSGLGADTQYF. The DNA of the CDR3 is TGTACCAGCAGCTCCGGGCTCGGTGCAGATACGCAGTATTTT.

This chain connects TRBV5-4 to TRBJ2-1; TRBD2 matches 15 bases. This CDR3 contains 17 residues. Germline-derived CDR1 and CDR2 are SGHNT and YYREEE (reference sequence). Trimming at V came to 4 bases and at J to 5 bases, leaving 7 bases not matched to a gene. The CDR3 sequence is CASSPGLAGGQHNEQFF. CDR3 bases: TGTGCCAGCAGCCCGGGACTAGCGGGGGGCCAACACAATGAGCAGTTCTTC.

This clonotype was recorded at least ten times. The gene calls are TRBV29-1 and TRBJ1-1; D possibly corresponds to TRBD1 (5 bases). CDR1 is SQVTM and CDR2 is ANQGSEA in the germline V gene. V lost 4 bases, J lost 0 bases, and 15 bases lay in between. This CDR3 spans 15 amino acids. CDR3 loop: CSVAGTTTVNTEAFF. The CDR3 nucleotides are TGCAGCGTTGCGGGGACGACTACCGTGAACACTGAAGCTTTCTTT.

This clonotype was counted many times. The chain couples TRBV29-1 to TRBJ1-2, with unresolved D. With 4 bases removed from V and 2 bases from J, the gap between germline ends came to 8 bases. The CDR3 contains 12 residues. The germline V gene has CDR1 SQVTM and CDR2 ANQGSEA. CDR3 loop: CSVGGGNYGYTF. The CDR3 DNA follows: TGCAGCGTTGGAGGAGGAAACTATGGCTACACCTTC.

The chain couples TRBV6-4 to TRBJ2-3; 7 nucleotides align to TRBD1. This CDR3 comprises 14 residues. V shed 4 bases and J 2 bases; nucleotides not matched to a gene: 3. The V gene's germline CDR1 is MRHNA and CDR2 SNTAGT. The CDR3 sequence is CASSAQGFTDTQYF. CDR3 DNA: TGTGCCAGCAGTGCACAGGGGTTCACAGATACGCAGTATTTT.

In its sample, this clonotype was seen many times. The V call is TRBV7-8, the J call TRBJ2-5, with 10 nucleotides matching TRBD1. The CDR3 extends over 15 amino acids. Germline V gene lookup returns CDR1 SGHVS and CDR2 FQNEAQ. Trimming took 3 bases from V and 2 from J; bases not matched to a gene: 3. The CDR3 sequence is CASSLAGQGQETQYF. DNA of the CDR3: TGTGCCAGCAGCTTGGCGGGACAGGGGCAAGAGACCCAGTACTTC. Supplemented by reference TRBV7-8 and TRBJ2-5, the full variable domain reads GAGVSQSPRYKVAKRGQDVALRCDPISGHVSLFWYQQALGQGPEFLTYFQNEAQLDKSGLPSDRFFAERPEGSVSTLKIQRTQQEDSAVYLCASSLAGQGQETQYFGPGTRLLVL.

This clonotype showed up many times. This chain links TRBV7-9 with TRBJ1-2; D is unresolved. Germline-derived CDR1 and CDR2 are SEHNR and FQNEAQ (reference sequence). This CDR3 spans 11 amino acids. The V end was cut by 4 bases, the J end by 10 bases, with 10 bases between. Here the CDR3 DNA reads TGTGCCAGCAGCTCAGTCCCAGACTACACCTTC. This translates into CASSSVPDYTF.

The count of this clonotype is one. This may be a read error, as it is one base from a much larger clone. A read error is likely, as this CDR3 ends without the conserved phenylalanine or tryptophan. The V call is TRBV19, the J call TRBJ1-3, with D possibly TRBD1 on 6 matching bases. Germline V CDR1 and CDR2: LNHDA, SQIVND (reference sequence). V was shortened by 7 bases and J by 4 bases, with 17 bases between the two germline ends. This CDR3 region has 15 residues. The CDR3 loop reads CASTEPGAHGNTIYL. For the CDR3, the DNA is TGTGCCAGTACCGAGCCAGGGGCGCACGGAAACACCATATATCTT.

The chain uses TRBV20-1 and TRBJ2-1; 7 bases are shared with TRBD2. Germline V gene sequence: CDR1 DFQATT, CDR2 SNEGSKA (reference sequence). Trimming at V came to 4 bases and at J to 7 bases, leaving 13 bases not matched to a gene. The CDR3 sequence is 15 residues long. For the CDR3, the DNA is TGCAGTGCTACGATGGTATTCGGGGGGAGAAATGAGCAGTTCTTC. As protein: CSATMVFGGRNEQFF.

The chain links TRBV29-1 to TRBJ1-1, with a possible D match to TRBD1 (6 bases). Trimming left V 3 bases short and J 6 bases short, with 20 bases between. Germline values: CDR1 SQVTM, CDR2 ANQGSEA. The CDR3 has 15 amino acids. The CDR3 region is CSVEGRQGLRAEAFF. The CDR3 DNA follows: TGCAGCGTTGAGGGAAGGCAGGGGCTTCGAGCTGAAGCTTTCTTT.

This clonotype was observed many times. The chain links TRBV7-2 to TRBJ2-3, with 10 positions matching TRBD2. The germline CDR1 and CDR2 sequences are SGHTA and FQGNSA. The CDR3 has 19 residues. Germline trimming cut 3 bases from V and 4 bases from J; bases unmatched to any gene: 16. CDR3 region: CASSFGHLEGTSGADTQYF. The CDR3 region has the DNA TGTGCCAGCAGCTTTGGTCACCTAGAGGGCACTAGCGGGGCAGATACGCAGTATTTT. The whole variable domain, remainder taken from reference TRBV7-2 and TRBJ2-3, is GAGVSQSPSNKVTEKGKDVELRCDPISGHTALYWYRQSLGQGLEFLIYFQGNSAPDKSGLPSDRFSAERTGGSVSTLTIQRTQQEDSAVYLCASSFGHLEGTSGADTQYFGPGTRLTVL.

This sequence joins TRBV20-1 and TRBJ2-7, with a weak D call TRBD1 (6 bases). The V end lost 5 bases, the J end lost 2 bases, and 16 bases lay between the germline ends. The CDR3 is made up of 14 amino acids. Germline V lookup: CDR1 DFQATT, CDR2 SNEGSKA (reference sequence). In DNA form, the CDR3 reads TGCAGTGCTCGGAAGACAGGTGGGCCCTACGAGCAGTACTTC. The encoded protein is CSARKTGGPYEQYF.

The CDR3 here is CASSQAIGKGKLNTEAFF. DNA of the CDR3: TGTGCCAGCAGCCAAGCAATCGGAAAAGGAAAATTGAACACTGAAGCTTTCTTT. This chain uses TRBV5-6 with TRBJ1-1; D not resolved. V was pared by 4 bases and J by 0 bases, with 22 bases between. The CDR3 runs to 18 residues. The germline gives CDR1 SGHDT, CDR2 YYEEEE.

The sample holds many counts of this clonotype. The chain couples TRBV6-2 or TRBV6-3 to TRBJ2-3, with TRBD2 matching over 9 bases. CDR1 is MNHEY, CDR2 SVGEGT, per germline. V was pared by 6 bases and J by 1 base, with 8 bases of the junction left unmatched. This CDR3 is 16 amino acids long. CDR3 region: CASRPILAGRTDTQYF. The CDR3 bases are TGTGCCAGCAGACCCATTCTAGCGGGGCGCACAGATACGCAGTATTTT.

This clonotype was recorded a few times. The chain has TRBV15 and TRBJ1-3; D is uncertain. From germline, CDR1 is LNHNV and CDR2 YYDKDF (reference sequence). The CDR3 is 15 amino acids. The germline V and J ends were trimmed by 0 bases and 2 bases, with 8 bases remaining between them. CDR3 in amino acids: CATSRDLPTGNTIYF. CDR3 coding DNA: TGTGCCACCAGCAGAGATCTCCCTACTGGAAACACCATATATTTT.